This T cell receptor beta chain came from a study of blood T cells in healthy people across ages (dated by TCRdb to about 2015). Study-wide context: In model experiments, template switching captured about one uniquely barcoded TCR beta cDNA molecule for every two T cells. For two donors (one aged 18 to 29 and one aged 80 or older), the study analyzed two additional independent replicas of 1 million unique cDNA reads from the same blood draw. Age-related changes in TCR beta repertoire diversity were measured in the study by deep sequencing normalized with unique cDNA molecular identifiers. Donors were grouped into four age groups: young (average approximately 16 years), middle-aged (39), aged (around 62) and long-lived (around 82).

The CDR3 spans 13 residues, from the cysteine through the phenylalanine. This entry keeps only the CDR3 DNA: 39 bases, framed from base 1. For CDR1 and CDR2, the germline V gene (reference sequence) lists LGHDT and YNNKEL. The V end loses 4 bases and the J end loses 8 bases, and a stretch of 12 bases separates them. The library was prepared using 5' RACE. TCRdb names Illumina HiSeq 2500 as the instrument used. A second PCR of roughly 7 to 11 cycles was performed with a sample-barcoded 5' primer and a J-beta primer mix. Each TCR beta cDNA molecule received a unique molecular identifier from a template-switch 5' adaptor carrying 12 random nucleotides. Each sample yielded at least 3 million CDR3-containing paired-end reads. All of the RNA was converted into first-strand cDNA using the Mint cDNA synthesis kit, with a TRBC-specific oligonucleotide serving as the primer. After uracil-DNA glycosylase treatment, a first 18-cycle PCR used universal primers M1SS and BC2_uni_R on all cDNA. In the authors' own workflow: Normalization of each sample was performed by random selection of 1 million high-quality reads, each carrying a distinct molecular identifier. Instead of being binned into consensus sequences, reads that shared molecular identifiers were thrown out. CDR3 identification, clonotype clustering and error correction used MiTCR with a Q25 quality threshold and the strictest error-elimination algorithm. Lower-bound total TCR beta diversity was estimated with a nonparametric unseen species model using Euler transformation. In-frame beta chains were kept once TCRdb had trimmed the public reads at Q25 with fastp and called clones with MiXCR. For every CDR3 protein sequence, its rows merge into one entry that carries the most common genes and DNA. The authors' filters were not applied to this entry. The sample contains about 930,000 distinct CDR3 sequences, roughly 29% of them found a single time. The ten largest make up roughly 10% of the sample.

About this clonotype itself: Its recognized antigen is unknown. No per-base quality is available; no much larger clone lies one base away.

Donors were about 36 systemically healthy Caucasian individuals from Russia aged roughly 6 to 90 years. Each donor gave around 9 milliliters of peripheral blood, collected into EDTA-treated Vacutainer tubes. Ficoll-Paque density-gradient centrifugation was used to isolate PBMCs, with at least 7 million per sample. Trizol reagent was used to extract total RNA from PBMCs, with at least 5 micrograms per sample. Naive CD45RAhigh/CD27high T cell percentages were measured by flow cytometry on a PBMC aliquot from every donor. What the work shows at the level of the full study, not this receptor alone: Conclusive comparison of naive and antigen-experienced compartments was prevented by the profiling of bulk unsorted PBMCs. As age increased, observed TCR beta diversity per million T cells dropped in a roughly linear way, and a significant reduction was already evident by age roughly 36. The CMV infection status of donors was not known, potentially confounding age-related changes in expanded clonotypes. Compared with the aged group, more naive CD4+ T cells, fewer expanded clones and increased TCR diversity were shown by the long-lived group, suggesting age selection. Estimates of total diversity based on one million sequenced T cells were considered lower bounds and underestimates. Observed TCR beta diversity correlated strongly with the percentage of naive T cells measured by flow cytometry.

These records were also assigned to another study, of T cells of mothers and their children. The second study also describes: The donors were nine systemically healthy Caucasian individuals, made up of three mothers and their six children. cDNA synthesis consumed the entire amount of extracted RNA, loaded at approximately 1.6 ug RNA in each 15 ul reaction. In the second PCR, the M1S primer added sample barcodes and 2-4 random nucleotides. Over 8.5 million TCR beta CDR3 reads came from each mother, compared with some 3 million reads from each child. In both related and unrelated pairs, thymic selection shapes the output of TCR recombination in a similar way, with inherited differences having only a minor effect. Related mother-child pairs always showed normalized repertoire overlap that was slightly higher than in unrelated mother-child pairs, though the difference was never significant. With a sensitivity of approximately 100 clones per million clonotypes, no persistent microchimeric T cell clones were detected. Deep NGS was used in the study to compare the TCR beta repertoires of mothers and children and to look for features that separate related mother-child pairs from unrelated individuals. The mean age was about 38 +/- 4 years for the mothers and around 10 +/- 4 years for the children. After adapter ligation was performed with NEBNext reagents, the libraries were sequenced on an Illumina HiSeq 2000 with 100+100 nt paired-end reads. To prevent cross-contamination, the mother and child libraries were prepared one month apart and sequenced in separate runs. For each donor, somewhere between about 450,000 and 2,000,000 distinct TCR beta clonotypes were identified. Naive TCR beta clonotypes were estimated from low-frequency clonotypes matched to each donor's FACS-determined naive share, without sorting.

Sequencing input: blood. The sequence came from a middle-aged woman in good health. The chain is assembled from TRBV3-1 and TRBJ2-1, with the D gene call left open. The CDR3 loop reads CASSRPNVYEQFF. The DNA sequence is as follows: TGTGCCAGCAGCCGACCTAATGTCTATGAGCAGTTCTTC.